These 10 T cell receptor beta chains share one sample of origin, sequenced in a study of cytomegalovirus exposure and HLA in healthy donors. Primers for the PCR totalled 60 Vbeta and 13 Jbeta. Profiling relied on immunoSEQ multiplex PCR, and the TCRdb table lists in-frame clones only, not all of them. The sample yields 100,000 to 150,000 clones, around 78% seen once. Sample: PBMCs. The receptors shown here come from a man aged 55-75 years in good health and CMV-seropositive.

The chain joins TRBV2 to TRBJ2-1, with 7 nucleotides matching TRBD1. The V gene end was trimmed by 5 bases and the J gene end by 8 bases; junction bases not matched to a gene: 9. Germline loops: CDR1 SNHLY, CDR2 FYNNEI. CDR3 size: 14 residues. The CDR3 here is CASSRSTGVDEQFF. For the CDR3, the DNA is TGTGCCAGCAGTCGATCCACAGGGGTTGATGAGCAGTTCTTC.

Only a few counts were recorded for this clone. This sequence joins TRBV2 and TRBJ2-7, with TRBD2 matching 11 bases. CDR3 length equals 14 residues. CDR1 and CDR2 (germline): SNHLY, FYNNEI. Losses at the gene ends were 7 bases for V and 6 bases for J; bases not matched to a gene: 8. CDR3 nucleotides: TGTGCCAGCAATCTACTAGCGGGGGTGGGCGAGCAGTACTTC. This gives the protein CASNLLAGVGEQYF.

The chain links TRBV6-5 to TRBJ2-5, with 7 bases aligning to TRBD2. The DNA matches TRBJ2-7 better at its end, which makes the J call doubtful. This CDR3 is built from 14 residues. From germline, CDR1 is MNHEY and CDR2 SVGAGI. CDR3 in amino acids: CASSFPGGSYEQYF. The CDR3 coding sequence is TGTGCCAGCAGTTTCCCGGGGGGCTCCTACGAGCAGTACTTC.

The J gene is TRBJ2-1, the V gene TRBV7-3; D is possibly TRBD1 (6 bases). The CDR3 extends over 12 amino acids. Trimming left V 4 bases short and J 8 bases short, with 9 bases between. CDR1 is SGHTA, CDR2 FQGTGA, per germline. CDR3 protein: CASSSTGYEQFF. The CDR3 nucleotides read TGTGCCAGCAGCTCTACAGGGTATGAGCAGTTCTTC.

The chain links TRBV11-3 to TRBJ1-3; no definite D call. The CDR3 sequence is 17 residues long. The germline CDR1 and CDR2 sequences are SGHNT and YENEEA. V gave up 1 base and J gave up 1 base, with 14 bases separating them. The CDR3 DNA sequence: TGTGCCAGCAGCTTAGGCGGAGGAACTCTTTCTGGAAACACCATATATTTT. The encoded protein is CASSLGGGTLSGNTIYF.

This sequence joins TRBV6-1 and TRBJ1-3, with unresolved D. This CDR3 has 16 amino acids. V was shortened by 2 bases and J by 4 bases, with 15 bases between the two germline ends. Germline V gene data show CDR1 as MNHNS and CDR2 as SASEGT. This CDR3 reads CASSEYSQVSGNTIYF. As DNA, the CDR3 is TGTGCCAGCAGTGAATACAGTCAGGTATCAGGAAACACCATATATTTT.

As for this clone: The identical CDR3 is also encoded by other nucleotide sequences in the sample. This sequence joins TRBV7-3 and TRBJ2-1; 8 bases fit TRBD1. V dropped 5 bases and J dropped 4; count of bases not matched to a gene: 4. Germline V gene sequence: CDR1 SGHTA, CDR2 FQGTGA. This CDR3 has 14 residues. CDR3: CASSPGGAYNEQFF. The CDR3 DNA reads TGTGCCAGCAGCCCAGGGGGCGCTTACAATGAGCAGTTCTTC.

As regards this clone: One end of the junction does not line up with germline, which may come from a read error. Other DNA sequences in this specimen translate into the identical CDR3. This rearrangement joins TRBV7-7 to TRBJ1-1, with 8 bases that match TRBD1. CDR1 and CDR2 (germline): SSHAT, FNYEAQ (reference sequence). The CDR3 length is 13 residues. The CDR3 is CASSAGQGTEAFF. The CDR3 DNA sequence: TGTGCTAGCAGCGCAGGACAGGGAACCGAAGCTTTCTTT. The full variable domain, with the rest looked up from reference TRBV7-7 and TRBJ1-1, is GAGVSQSPRYKVTKRGQDVTLRCDPISSHATLYWYQQALGQGPEFLTYFNYEAQPDKSGLPSDRFSAERPEGSISTLTIQRTEQRDSAMYRCASSAGQGTEAFFGQGTRLTVV.

The chain is built from TRBV28 and TRBJ2-1; 12 positions agree with TRBD2. Trimming took 5 bases from V and 4 from J; bases not matched to a gene: 6. This CDR3 region has 16 residues. From germline, CDR1 is MDHEN and CDR2 SYDVKM. The CDR3 DNA reads TGTGCCAGCAGTCCGCTAGCGGGGGGGTTATACAATGAGCAGTTCTTC. The encoded protein is CASSPLAGGLYNEQFF.

In its sample, this clone was seen many times. J is TRBJ1-6 and V is TRBV2, with D uncertain. Germline V gene data show CDR1 as SNHLY and CDR2 as FYNNEI. This CDR3 contains 13 residues. Trimming left V 7 bases short and J 7 bases short, with 11 bases between. In DNA, the CDR3 is TGTGCCAGCATGAGGGAAAAGAATTCACCCCTCCACTTT. As protein: CASMREKNSPLHF.